Presented here are 17 T cell receptor beta chains from one specimen sequenced in a study of regulatory T cells in long-lasting Graves disease. Researchers made TCR beta libraries by using iRepertoire HTBI primers and running Arm-PCR on CDR3 regions. TCRdb fed the multiplex PCR reads into MiXCR, producing one record per CDR3 protein. The table has a few hundred thousand distinct CDR3 sequences, about 23% seen once. Specified time point: persistent/refractory GD, antithyroid drugs over 5 years with positive TRAb. Scientists built the TCR library using RNA that was extracted from PBMCs. This material consisted of peripheral blood mononuclear cells (PBMCs), taken when the disease was refractory, from a patient treated with antithyroid drugs. The receptor set was obtained from a woman between 35 and 50 years old with Graves disease.

The chain joins TRBV4-2 to TRBJ2-6; D is unclear. This CDR3 spans 16 amino acids. V lost 1 base and J lost 4, with 11 bases in between. The V gene's germline CDR1 is LGHNA and CDR2 YNFKEQ. CDR3 in DNA: TGTGCCAGCAGCCAAGGGGGAAAGGCCGGGGCCAACGTCCTGACTTTC. Translating gives CASSQGGKAGANVLTF.

This clonotype was recorded at least ten times. This chain joins TRBV2 and TRBJ1-5, with 8 bases aligning to TRBD1. CDR3 length: 14 amino acids. Germline trimming cut 7 bases from V and 3 bases from J; bases unmatched to any gene: 5. In germline, CDR1 is SNHLY, CDR2 FYNNEI. The CDR3 nucleotides read TGTGCCAGCAATTTACAGGGGGTCAATCAGCCCCAGCATTTT. Residues: CASNLQGVNQPQHF.

This clonotype was observed at least ten times. The chain employs TRBV11-3 and TRBJ1-1; no firm D call. The CDR3 spans 13 residues. Trimming left V 0 bases short and J 3 bases short, with 5 bases between. Germline V gives CDR1 SGHNT, CDR2 YENEEA. The CDR3, as DNA: TGTGCCAGCAGCTTAGATCATCACACTGAAGCTTTCTTT. Translation gives CASSLDHHTEAFF.

As regards this clonotype: Being one base from a much bigger clone, this may be a read error. The chain employs TRBV12-3 or TRBV12-4 and TRBJ1-1; 8 positions agree with TRBD1. After removal of 7 bases from V and 4 bases from J, the junction contained 5 bases not matched to a gene. This CDR3 is built from 13 residues. The chain's CDR3 is CASNRQGTTEAFF. In nucleotides, the CDR3 is TGTGCCAGCAATAGACAGGGGACCACTGAAGCTTTCTTT.

This clonotype has more than one count but fewer than ten. This chain's CDR3 is CASTTPKGVSGANVLTF. CDR3 nucleotide sequence: TGTGCCAGCACCACCCCTAAGGGCGTCTCTGGGGCCAACGTCCTGACTTTC. This rearrangement joins TRBV6-1 to TRBJ2-6, with D unresolved. Trimming removed 7 bases at V and 0 bases at J, with 16 bases between. This CDR3 spans 17 amino acids. Germline CDR1 MNHNS, CDR2 SASEGT.

In its sample, this clonotype was seen many times. The rearrangement links TRBV28 to TRBJ2-7; tentative D call: TRBD2 (5 bases). V lost 5 bases and J lost 0, with 14 bases in between. CDR3 length: 15 amino acids. Per the germline V gene, CDR1 is MDHEN and CDR2 is SYDVKM. DNA of the CDR3: TGTGCCAGCAGTCATCGACGGGAAAGCTCCTACGAGCAGTACTTC. Its protein product is CASSHRRESSYEQYF.

A word on this clonotype: Given a far larger clone just one base away, this is likely a sequencing read error. The chain carries TRBV6-8 and TRBJ1-2; D is undetermined. The CDR3 is 13 residues long. Germline values: CDR1 MNHGY, CDR2 SAAAGT. For the CDR3, the DNA is TGTGCCGGCAGCCCCCGGCAGGACTATGGCTACACCTTC. This encodes CAGSPRQDYGYTF.

The rearrangement links TRBV6-4 to TRBJ2-7; 7 nucleotides line up with TRBD2. Trimming cost V 5 bases and J 3 bases; bases outside gene matches: 7. Germline-derived CDR1 and CDR2 are MRHNA and SNTAGT. The CDR3 has 14 amino acids. CDR3 nucleotides: TGTGCCAGCAGTTGCGCGGGAGTCTGCTACGAGCAGTACTTC. Its protein product is CASSCAGVCYEQYF.

This clonotype was found a few times. V is TRBV24-1 and J is TRBJ2-4; the D gene is possibly TRBD2 (6 bases). CDR3 size: 15 residues. Germline lookup yields CDR1 KGHDR and CDR2 SFDVKD. Trimming cost V 4 bases and J 7 bases, with 16 bases left between them. The CDR3 DNA is TGTGCCACCAGTGACTCCGGAGCGGGCCGGAACATTCAGTACTTC. It translates to CATSDSGAGRNIQYF.

This clonotype appeared a single time. Being one base from a much bigger clone, this may be a read error. This chain connects TRBV5-1 to TRBJ1-2, with no clear D. Germline-derived CDR1 and CDR2 are SGHRS and YFSETQ. The CDR3 is made up of 14 amino acids. CDR3 nucleotide sequence: TGCGCCAGCAGCTTGGTCAGCTCTAACTATGGCTACGCCTTC. It yields the protein CASSLVSSNYGYAF.

The gene calls are TRBV20-1 and TRBJ2-7; D ambiguous. Between the trimmed V and J ends, which lost 4 bases and 7 bases, there was a span of 17 bases. The CDR3 loop spans 13 amino acids. Germline CDR1 is DFQATT and CDR2 is SNEGSKA (reference sequence). The CDR3, as DNA: TGCAGTGCTATGACCGCCGGGTTTGGGGAGCAGTACTTC. Translation: CSAMTAGFGEQYF.

This clonotype was counted ten times or more. This sequence joins TRBV3-1 and TRBJ2-5; D unclear. V lost 6 bases to trimming and J lost 0 bases, with 5 bases between them. The germline gives CDR1 LGHDT, CDR2 YNNKEL (reference sequence). There are 12 residues in the CDR3. The CDR3 region is CASSHYQETQYF. The CDR3 DNA reads TGTGCCAGCAGTCATTACCAAGAGACCCAGTACTTC.

This clonotype was detected many times. The V gene is TRBV28, the J gene TRBJ1-6; D remains unclear. Germline V lookup: CDR1 MDHEN, CDR2 SYDVKM. The V end was cut by 6 bases, the J end by 10 bases, with 19 bases between. The length of the CDR3 is 15 residues. The CDR3: CASRFMTGLGSPLHF. The DNA for the CDR3 is TGTGCCAGCAGGTTCATGACGGGGTTAGGGTCACCCCTCCACTTT.

This clonotype was counted many times. The chain carries TRBV11-2 and TRBJ2-7; D is uncertain. V was pared by 2 bases and J by 4 bases, with 15 bases between. Germline V CDR1 and CDR2: SGHAT, FQNNGV. This CDR3 has 15 residues. The CDR3 sequence: CASSLRQVLGYEQYF. The CDR3 nucleotides are TGTGCCAGCAGCTTAAGGCAGGTGCTGGGGTACGAGCAGTACTTC. The full variable domain, with the rest looked up from reference TRBV11-2 and TRBJ2-7, is EAGVAQSPRYKIIEKRQSVAFWCNPISGHATLYWYQQILGQGPKLLIQFQNNGVVDDSQLPKDRFSAERLKGVDSTLKIQPAKLEDSAVYLCASSLRQVLGYEQYFGPGTRLTVT.

This clonotype was picked up a small number of times. The genes are TRBV5-1 and TRBJ2-2; D is possibly TRBD2 (6 bases). The CDR3 is made up of 15 amino acids. CDR1 and CDR2 from the germline V gene are SGHRS and YFSETQ. Trimming pared 2 bases from V and 5 bases from J, leaving 13 bases between. The CDR3 reads CASSFYSGKTGELFF. CDR3 coding DNA: TGCGCCAGCAGCTTTTATAGCGGTAAAACCGGGGAGCTGTTTTTT.

V and J are TRBV11-3 and TRBJ2-2; D possibly corresponds to TRBD1 (6 bases). Deletions cut 3 bases from V and 3 bases from J, with 14 bases between. CDR3 length equals 16 residues. The V gene's germline CDR1 is SGHNT and CDR2 YENEEA. The CDR3: CASSFRDNFHTGELFF. In DNA, the CDR3 is TGTGCCAGCAGCTTCCGGGACAATTTTCACACCGGGGAGCTGTTTTTT.

This clonotype was counted ten times or more. This sequence joins TRBV6-1 and TRBJ2-5; possibly TRBD2 for D (5 bases). Between the trimmed V and J ends, which lost 5 bases and 4 bases, there was a span of 14 bases. From germline, CDR1 is MNHNS and CDR2 SASEGT. The CDR3 loop spans 14 amino acids. CDR3 DNA sequence: TGTGCCAGCAGTCAAACAACTAGGAGAGAGACCCAGTACTTC. It codes for CASSQTTRRETQYF.